The rows below give T cell receptor beta chains drawn from one sample of a study of T cell responses to AZD1222 COVID-19 vaccine. The repertoire was sequenced with immunoSEQ multiplex PCR; TCRdb's copy has only in-frame clones and lacks some. The table records 200,000 or so clones, approximately 92% of them present only once. Sequenced here: peripheral blood, sampled on day 0 of AZD1222 vaccination. These receptors were obtained from an adult in good health. Each CDR3 is given with its conserved first and last residue. The order of the fields is CDR3 protein, CDR3 DNA, clone size, J gene, D gene, V gene. A D gene is named only where the DNA matches it firmly. Rows give clone size only sometimes, using once, few, many, or a class for an expanded clone.

CDR3 protein: CASSDIADTQYF; CDR3 DNA: TGTGCCAGCAGTGACATCGCAGATACGCAGTATTTT; clone size: -; J gene: TRBJ2-3; D gene: -; V gene: TRBV25-1
CDR3 protein: CASSQDSRGNGYTF; CDR3 DNA: TGTGCCAGCAGCCAAGATAGTAGGGGGAATGGCTACACCTTC; clone size: -; J gene: TRBJ1-2; D gene: -; V gene: TRBV3-1/TRBV3-2
CDR3 protein: CASSPGQGYNEQFF; CDR3 DNA: TGTGCCAGCAGCCCGGGACAGGGCTACAATGAGCAGTTCTTC; clone size: once; J gene: TRBJ2-1; D gene: TRBD1; V gene: TRBV3-1/TRBV3-2
CDR3 protein: CASSGDRAQPQHF; CDR3 DNA: TGTGCCAGCTCAGGGGACAGGGCTCAGCCCCAGCATTTT; clone size: -; J gene: TRBJ1-5; D gene: TRBD1; V gene: TRBV18
CDR3 protein: CASSLEGTEETQYF; CDR3 DNA: TGTGCCAGCAGTTTGGAGGGGACTGAAGAGACCCAGTACTTC; clone size: -; J gene: TRBJ2-5; D gene: -; V gene: TRBV28
CDR3 protein: CASSFSQGYEQYF; CDR3 DNA: TGTGCCAGCAGCTTTTCACAGGGCTACGAGCAGTACTTC; clone size: once; J gene: TRBJ2-7; D gene: -; V gene: TRBV5-4
CDR3 protein: CASSPPGQLNTEAFF; CDR3 DNA: TGTGCCAGTAGTCCCCCCGGACAGTTGAACACTGAAGCTTTCTTT; clone size: once; J gene: TRBJ1-1; D gene: -; V gene: TRBV19
CDR3 protein: CASSQGGGHSTDTQYF; CDR3 DNA: TGCGCCAGCAGCCAAGGAGGAGGACACAGCACAGATACGCAGTATTTT; clone size: once; J gene: TRBJ2-3; D gene: -; V gene: TRBV4-1
CDR3 protein: CASSLEGPGNTSPLHF; CDR3 DNA: TGCGCCAGCAGCTTGGAGGGCCCCGGCAATACTTCACCCCTCCACTTT; clone size: -; J gene: TRBJ1-6; D gene: -; V gene: TRBV5-1
CDR3 protein: CASSLAGRGSLHF; CDR3 DNA: TGCGCCAGCAGCTTGGCCGGTAGGGGTTCCCTCCACTTT; clone size: -; J gene: TRBJ1-6; D gene: -; V gene: TRBV5-1
CDR3 protein: CAWSPPGGPGRGYTF; CDR3 DNA: TGTGCCTGGAGTCCCCCGGGGGGCCCCGGCAGGGGCTACACCTTC; clone size: -; J gene: TRBJ1-2; D gene: -; V gene: TRBV30
CDR3 protein: CASSQEGYEQYF; CDR3 DNA: TGTGCCAGCAGCCAAGAAGGGTACGAGCAGTACTTC; clone size: -; J gene: TRBJ2-7; D gene: -; V gene: TRBV3-1/TRBV3-2
CDR3 protein: CATSRQGAWETQYF; CDR3 DNA: TGTGCCACCAGCAGACAGGGGGCATGGGAGACCCAGTACTTC; clone size: -; J gene: TRBJ2-5; D gene: TRBD1; V gene: TRBV15
CDR3 protein: CASSLNSDRPYNEQFF; CDR3 DNA: TGTGCCAGTAGTCTCAATTCCGACAGACCATACAATGAGCAGTTCTTC; clone size: -; J gene: TRBJ2-1; D gene: -; V gene: TRBV19
CDR3 protein: CASRPDWGGYTF; CDR3 DNA: TGTGCCAGCAGACCCGATTGGGGTGGCTACACCTTC; clone size: -; J gene: TRBJ1-2; D gene: -; V gene: TRBV12-3/TRBV12-4